What follows describes a single T cell receptor beta chain. Its antigen is unidentified. Germline CDR1 reads SNHLY; CDR2 reads FYNNEI. The CDR3 covers 14 residues. Trimming removed 1 base from V and 7 bases from J; junction bases left unmatched: 4. Though nominally healthy at sampling, donors likely had unrecorded immune exposures. The data were taken from a study of cytomegalovirus exposure and HLA in healthy donors. Study results and caveats: Common viral pathogens were later found to be apparently linked to several of the most significant clusters.

PCR primers comprised 60 Vbeta and 13 Jbeta primers. Sequencing used immunoSEQ multiplex PCR; TCRdb keeps in-frame clones, though not all of them. This sample carries fewer than 100,000 clones, roughly 80% of them seen once, and the ten largest clones take about 7%. This receptor was obtained from a man aged 40-50 years in good health and CMV-seropositive. Specimen: PBMCs. V is TRBV2 and J is TRBJ2-1; TRBD1 aligns across 7 bases. The CDR3 DNA follows: TGTGCCAGCAGTGAAGTTGCAGGGGGAAATGAGCAGTTCTTC. Translating it yields CASSEVAGGNEQFF.